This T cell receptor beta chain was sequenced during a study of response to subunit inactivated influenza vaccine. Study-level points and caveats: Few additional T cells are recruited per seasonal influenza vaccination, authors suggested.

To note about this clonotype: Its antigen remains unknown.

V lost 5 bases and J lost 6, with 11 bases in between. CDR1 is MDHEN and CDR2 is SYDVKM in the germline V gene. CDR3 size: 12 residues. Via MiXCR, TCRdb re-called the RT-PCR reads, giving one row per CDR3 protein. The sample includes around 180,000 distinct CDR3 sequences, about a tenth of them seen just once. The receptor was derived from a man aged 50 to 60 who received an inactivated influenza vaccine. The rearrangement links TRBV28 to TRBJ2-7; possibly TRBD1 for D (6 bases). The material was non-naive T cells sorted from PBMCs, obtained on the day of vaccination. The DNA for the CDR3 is TGTGCCAGCAGTGAACAGGGTTTCGAGCAGTACTTC. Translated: CASSEQGFEQYF.